This T cell receptor beta chain comes out of a study of radiotherapy plus CTLA-4 blockade in lung cancer. General study findings and limits: Blood TCR clones of tumor origin expanded after radiotherapy plus ipilimumab.

The CDR3 spans 15 residues. J gave up 8 bases and V 2 bases, and 8 bases lay outside the gene matches. Germline V gene lookup returns CDR1 SGHRS and CDR2 YFSETQ. Assay used: immunoSEQ multiplex PCR; TCRdb lists only in-frame clones, some missing. The sample includes approximately 28,000 clones, 70% to 80% of them seen just once. Of note for this clone: Antigen: not known.

The source was peripheral blood, collected from a patient treated with radiotherapy plus ipilimumab. The sequence derives from a human donor with non-small cell lung cancer that progressed on radiotherapy plus ipilimumab. The rearrangement joins TRBV5-1 to TRBJ2-1, with 9 bases that match TRBD2. The chain's CDR3 is CASSFLVSGSDEQFF. CDR3 coding DNA: TGCGCCAGCAGCTTTTTAGTTAGCGGGAGCGATGAGCAGTTCTTC.